Sequencing of this T cell receptor (beta chain) was carried out in a study of T-cell reconstitution after alpha-beta-depleted transplantation in children. This clonotype was counted only a few times. Using unique molecular identifiers, the investigators prepared the TCRbeta library. TCRdb fed the PCR reads into MiXCR, producing one record per CDR3 protein. The data contain tens of thousands of distinct CDR3 sequences, 6% to 8% of them singletons. The material was PBMCs from the stem cell graft donor, obtained from the stem cell graft. This receptor was obtained from a human donor who donated a stem cell graft to a child with acute lymphoblastic leukemia.

This CDR3 is CASSTRQGIDSGANVLTF. The DNA for the CDR3 is TGTGCCAGCAGCACGCGACAGGGAATTGACTCTGGGGCCAACGTCCTGACTTTC. The chain carries TRBV11-1 and TRBJ2-6; TRBD1 agrees at 7 bases. Germline CDR1 and CDR2: SGHAT and FQDESV (reference sequence). J gave up 0 bases and V 5 bases, and 10 bases lay outside the gene matches. This CDR3 is built from 18 residues.